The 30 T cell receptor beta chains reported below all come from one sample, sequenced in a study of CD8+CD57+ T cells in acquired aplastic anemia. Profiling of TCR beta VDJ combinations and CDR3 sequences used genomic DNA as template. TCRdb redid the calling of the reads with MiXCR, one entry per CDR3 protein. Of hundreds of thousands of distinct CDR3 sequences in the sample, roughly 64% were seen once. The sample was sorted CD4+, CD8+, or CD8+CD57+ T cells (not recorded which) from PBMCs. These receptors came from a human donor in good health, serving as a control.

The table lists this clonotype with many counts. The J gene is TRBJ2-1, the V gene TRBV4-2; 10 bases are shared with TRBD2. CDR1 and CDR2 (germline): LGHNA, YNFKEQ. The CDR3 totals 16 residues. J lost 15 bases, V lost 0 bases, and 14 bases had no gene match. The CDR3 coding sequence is TGTGCCAGCAGCCAAGATATGGCTAGCGGGGGCCGCCGGGGGTTCTTC. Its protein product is CASSQDMASGGRRGFF.

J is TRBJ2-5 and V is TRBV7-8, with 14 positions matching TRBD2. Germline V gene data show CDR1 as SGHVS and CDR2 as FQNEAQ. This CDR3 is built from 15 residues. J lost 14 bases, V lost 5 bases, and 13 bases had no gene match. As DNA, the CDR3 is TGTGCCAGCAGCACAGAGACTAGCGGGGGGGCCCACTACTACTTC. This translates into CASSTETSGGAHYYF. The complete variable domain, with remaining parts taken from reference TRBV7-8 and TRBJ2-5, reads GAGVSQSPRYKVAKRGQDVALRCDPISGHVSLFWYQQALGQGPEFLTYFQNEAQLDKSGLPSDRFFAERPEGSVSTLKIQRTQQEDSAVYLCASSTETSGGAHYYFGPGTRLLVL.

In DNA form, the CDR3 reads TGTGCCAGCAGCTTAGCGCGAGCGGGGTACGAGGAGCAGTTCTTC. Amino acids: CASSLARAGYEEQFF. The J gene is TRBJ2-7, the V gene TRBV7-9, with 7 positions matching TRBD2. The end of the DNA fits TRBJ2-1 better, so the J call may be wrong. Germline loops: CDR1 SEHNR, CDR2 FQNEAQ (reference sequence). This CDR3 comprises 15 residues.

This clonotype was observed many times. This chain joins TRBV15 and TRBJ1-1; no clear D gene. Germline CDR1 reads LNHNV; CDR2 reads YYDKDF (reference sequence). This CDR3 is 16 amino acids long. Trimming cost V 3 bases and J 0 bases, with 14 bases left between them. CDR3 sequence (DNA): TGTGCCACCAGCAGGCCATTAGGGAGTTTGAACACTGAAGCTTTCTTT. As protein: CATSRPLGSLNTEAFF.

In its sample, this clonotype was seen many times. The CDR3 DNA reads as TGTGCCAGCAGCCAAGAGGGATACGAGCAGTACTTC. Its protein is CASSQEGYEQYF. This chain connects TRBV3-1 to TRBJ2-7; D is unclear. CDR1 is LGHDT and CDR2 is YNNKEL in the germline V gene (reference sequence). The CDR3 runs 12 residues. The V and J ends lost 0 bases and 4 bases respectively, with 4 bases between them.

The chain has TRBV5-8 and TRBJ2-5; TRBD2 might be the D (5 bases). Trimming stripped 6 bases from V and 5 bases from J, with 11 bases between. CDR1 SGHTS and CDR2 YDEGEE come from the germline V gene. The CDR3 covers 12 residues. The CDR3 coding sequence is TGTGCCAGCACCCCCACTAGGGAGACCCAGTACTTC. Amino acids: CASTPTRETQYF. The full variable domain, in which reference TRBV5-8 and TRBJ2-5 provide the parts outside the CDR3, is EAGVTQSPTHLIKTRGQQATLRCSPISGHTSVYWYQQALGLGLQFLLWYDEGEERNRGNFPPRFSGRQFPNYSSELNVNALELEDSALYLCASTPTRETQYFGPGTRLLVL.

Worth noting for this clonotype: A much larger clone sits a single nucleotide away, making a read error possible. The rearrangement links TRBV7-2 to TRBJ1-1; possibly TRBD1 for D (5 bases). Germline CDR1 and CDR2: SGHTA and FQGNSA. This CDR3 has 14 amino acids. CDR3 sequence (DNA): TGTGCCAGCAACTTAGCGGGGGAGGACACTGAAGCTTTCTTT. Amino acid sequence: CASNLAGEDTEAFF.

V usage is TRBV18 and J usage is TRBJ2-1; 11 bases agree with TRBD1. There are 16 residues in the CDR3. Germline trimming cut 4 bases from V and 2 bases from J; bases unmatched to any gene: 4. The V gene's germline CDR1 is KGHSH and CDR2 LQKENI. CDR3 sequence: CASSQGTGGPYNEQFF. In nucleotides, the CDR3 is TGTGCCAGCTCACAGGGGACAGGGGGGCCCTACAATGAGCAGTTCTTC.

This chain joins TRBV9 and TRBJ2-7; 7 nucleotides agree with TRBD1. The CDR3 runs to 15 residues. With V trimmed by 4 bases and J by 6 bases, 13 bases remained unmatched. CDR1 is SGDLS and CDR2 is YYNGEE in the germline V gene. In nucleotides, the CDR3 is TGTGCCAGCAGCAAGGAAGGGGGCGCGTCGGGCGAGCAGTACTTC. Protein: CASSKEGGASGEQYF.

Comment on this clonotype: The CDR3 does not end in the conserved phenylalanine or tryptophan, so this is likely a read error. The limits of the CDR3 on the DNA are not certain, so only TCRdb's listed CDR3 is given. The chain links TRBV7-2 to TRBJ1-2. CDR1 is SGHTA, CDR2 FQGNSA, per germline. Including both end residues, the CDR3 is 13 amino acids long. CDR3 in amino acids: CASSLVRETQYFG.

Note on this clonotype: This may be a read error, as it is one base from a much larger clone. CDR3 nucleotide sequence: TGCGCCAGCAGCTCGGCCGCGAGCAGGAGCGGGGGGCCTACGCAGTATTTT. This translates into CASSSAASRSGGPTQYF. V usage is TRBV5-1 and J usage is TRBJ2-3, with 9 bases aligning to TRBD2. The CDR3 totals 17 residues. Germline V lookup: CDR1 SGHRS, CDR2 YFSETQ. V gave up 3 bases and J gave up 8 bases; unmatched junction bases: 16.

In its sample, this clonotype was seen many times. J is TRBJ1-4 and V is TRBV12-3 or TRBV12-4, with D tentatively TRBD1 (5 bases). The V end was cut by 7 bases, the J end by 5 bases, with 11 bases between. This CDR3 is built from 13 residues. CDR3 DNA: TGTGCCAGCACGGGCAGGGAAAATGAAAAACTGTTTTTT. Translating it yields CASTGRENEKLFF.

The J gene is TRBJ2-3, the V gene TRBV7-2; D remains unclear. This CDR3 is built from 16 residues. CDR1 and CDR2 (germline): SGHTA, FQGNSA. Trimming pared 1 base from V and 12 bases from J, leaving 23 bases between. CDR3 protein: CASSLGNGYGYTFQYF. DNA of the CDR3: TGTGCCAGCAGCTTAGGGAATGGCTATGGCTACACCTTCCAGTATTTT.

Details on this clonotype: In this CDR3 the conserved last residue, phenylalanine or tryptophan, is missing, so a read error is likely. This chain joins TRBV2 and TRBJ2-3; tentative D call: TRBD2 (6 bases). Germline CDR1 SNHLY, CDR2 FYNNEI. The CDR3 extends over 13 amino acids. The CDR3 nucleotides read TGTGTCCAACGTGCGGGGTACAAAGATACGCAGTATGTT. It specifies CVQRAGYKDTQYV.

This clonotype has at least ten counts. CDR3 nucleotide sequence: TGTGCCATCCAGACCGGGACGGAATATGGCTACACCTTC. Translation: CAIQTGTEYGYTF. The chain has TRBV10-3 and TRBJ1-2; possible D gene TRBD1, 5 bases. CDR3 length: 13 residues. The germline CDR1 and CDR2 sequences are ENHRY and SYGVKD. Trimming removed 8 bases from V and 5 bases from J, with 15 bases in between.

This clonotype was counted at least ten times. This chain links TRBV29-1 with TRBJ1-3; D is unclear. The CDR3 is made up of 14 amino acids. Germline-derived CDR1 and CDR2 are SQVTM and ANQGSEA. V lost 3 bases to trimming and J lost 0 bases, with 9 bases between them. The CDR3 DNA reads TGCAGCGTTGAGATCGGGAACTCTGGAAACACCATATATTTT. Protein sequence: CSVEIGNSGNTIYF.

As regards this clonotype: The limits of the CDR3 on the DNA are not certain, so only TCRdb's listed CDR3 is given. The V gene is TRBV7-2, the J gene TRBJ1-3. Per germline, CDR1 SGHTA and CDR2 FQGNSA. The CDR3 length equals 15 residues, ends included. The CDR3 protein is CASSLASETQYFVYF.

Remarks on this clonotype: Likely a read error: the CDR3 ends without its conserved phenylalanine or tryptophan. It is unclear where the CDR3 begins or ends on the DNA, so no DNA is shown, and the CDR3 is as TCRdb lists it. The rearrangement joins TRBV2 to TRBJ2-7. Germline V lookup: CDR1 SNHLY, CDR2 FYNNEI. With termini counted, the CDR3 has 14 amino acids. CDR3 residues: CASSVMSGSAELYL.

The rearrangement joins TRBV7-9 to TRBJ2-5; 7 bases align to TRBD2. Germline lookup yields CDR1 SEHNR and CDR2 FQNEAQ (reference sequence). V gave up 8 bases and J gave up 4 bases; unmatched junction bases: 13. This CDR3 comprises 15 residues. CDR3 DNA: TGTGCCAGCGTCCCGAGGACGCCGGGGGGAGAGACCCAGTACTTC. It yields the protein CASVPRTPGGETQYF.

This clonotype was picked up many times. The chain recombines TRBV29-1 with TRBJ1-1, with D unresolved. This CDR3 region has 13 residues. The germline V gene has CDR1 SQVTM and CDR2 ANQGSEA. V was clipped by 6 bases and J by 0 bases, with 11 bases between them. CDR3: CSVHGILNTEAFF. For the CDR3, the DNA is TGCAGCGTGCATGGTATACTGAACACTGAAGCTTTCTTT.

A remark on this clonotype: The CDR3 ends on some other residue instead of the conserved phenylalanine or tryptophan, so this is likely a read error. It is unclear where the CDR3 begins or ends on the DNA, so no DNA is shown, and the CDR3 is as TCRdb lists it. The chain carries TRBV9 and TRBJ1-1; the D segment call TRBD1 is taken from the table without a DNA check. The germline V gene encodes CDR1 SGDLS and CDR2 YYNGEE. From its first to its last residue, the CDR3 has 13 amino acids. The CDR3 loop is CASSFRRGGAPLL.

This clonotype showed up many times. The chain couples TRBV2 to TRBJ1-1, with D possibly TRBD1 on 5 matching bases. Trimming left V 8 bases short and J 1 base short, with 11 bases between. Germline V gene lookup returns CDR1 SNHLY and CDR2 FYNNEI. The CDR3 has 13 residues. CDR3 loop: CASAQGENTEAFF. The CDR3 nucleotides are TGTGCCAGCGCTCAGGGAGAGAACACTGAAGCTTTCTTT.

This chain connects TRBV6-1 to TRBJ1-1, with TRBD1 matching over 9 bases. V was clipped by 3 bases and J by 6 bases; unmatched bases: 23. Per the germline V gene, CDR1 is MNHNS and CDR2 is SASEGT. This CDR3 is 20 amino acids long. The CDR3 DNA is TGTGCCAGCAGTGAGTCAGGTATAGGGGGACAGGGACTTAAGGGCGCTGAAGCTTTCTTT. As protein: CASSESGIGGQGLKGAEAFF.

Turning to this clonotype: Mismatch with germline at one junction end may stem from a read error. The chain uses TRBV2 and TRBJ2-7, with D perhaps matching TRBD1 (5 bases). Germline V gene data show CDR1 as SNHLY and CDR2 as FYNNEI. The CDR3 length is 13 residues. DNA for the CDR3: TGTGCCAGCAGTTTAAGGACATCGTACGGCCAGTCCTTC. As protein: CASSLRTSYGQSF.

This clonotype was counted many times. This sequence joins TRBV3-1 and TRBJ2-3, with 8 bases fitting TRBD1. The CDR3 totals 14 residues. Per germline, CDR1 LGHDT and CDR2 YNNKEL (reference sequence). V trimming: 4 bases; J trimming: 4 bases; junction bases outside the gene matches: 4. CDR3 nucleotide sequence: TGTGCCAGCAGCCGGACAGGGAATTCAGATACGCAGTATTTT. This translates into CASSRTGNSDTQYF.

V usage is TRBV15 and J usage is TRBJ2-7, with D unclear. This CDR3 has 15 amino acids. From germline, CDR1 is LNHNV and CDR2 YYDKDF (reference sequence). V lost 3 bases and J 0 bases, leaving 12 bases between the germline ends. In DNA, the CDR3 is TGTGCCACCAGCAGGGGAAACGTTAGCTCCTACGAGCAGTACTTC. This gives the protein CATSRGNVSSYEQYF.

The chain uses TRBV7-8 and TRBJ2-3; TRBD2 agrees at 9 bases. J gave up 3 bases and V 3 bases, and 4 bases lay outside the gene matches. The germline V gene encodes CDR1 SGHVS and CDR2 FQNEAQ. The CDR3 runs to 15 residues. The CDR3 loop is CASSFGTSLTDTQYF. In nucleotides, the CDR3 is TGTGCCAGCAGCTTCGGGACTAGCCTGACAGATACGCAGTATTTT.

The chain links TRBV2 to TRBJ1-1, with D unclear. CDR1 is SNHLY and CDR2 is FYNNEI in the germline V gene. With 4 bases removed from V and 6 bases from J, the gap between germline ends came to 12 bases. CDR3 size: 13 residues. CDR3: CASSGEGYAEAFF. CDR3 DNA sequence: TGTGCCAGCAGTGGAGAGGGATATGCTGAAGCTTTCTTT. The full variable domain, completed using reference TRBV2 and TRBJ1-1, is EPEVTQTPSHQVTQMGQEVILRCVPISNHLYFYWYRQILGQKVEFLVSFYNNEISEKSEIFDDQFSVERPDGSNFTLKIRSTKLEDSAMYFCASSGEGYAEAFFGQGTRLTVV.

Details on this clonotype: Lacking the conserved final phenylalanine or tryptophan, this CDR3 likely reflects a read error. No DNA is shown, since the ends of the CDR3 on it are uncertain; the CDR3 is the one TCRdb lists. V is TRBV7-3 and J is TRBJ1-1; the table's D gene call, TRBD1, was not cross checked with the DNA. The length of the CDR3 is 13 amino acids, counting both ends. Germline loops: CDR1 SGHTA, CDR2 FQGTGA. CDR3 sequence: CASSGGGDTQSFG.

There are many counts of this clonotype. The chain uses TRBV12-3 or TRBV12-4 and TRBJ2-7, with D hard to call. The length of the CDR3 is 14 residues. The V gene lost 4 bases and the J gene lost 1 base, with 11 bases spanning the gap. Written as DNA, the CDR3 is TGTGCCAGCAGTTCCGGCAGAAGGTCCTACGAGCAGTACTTC. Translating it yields CASSSGRRSYEQYF.